Presented here are 8 T cell receptor beta chains from one specimen sequenced in a study of cytomegalovirus exposure and HLA in healthy donors. This PCR relied on a set of 60 Vbeta primers and 13 Jbeta primers. Assay used: immunoSEQ multiplex PCR; TCRdb lists only in-frame clones, some missing. Of under 65,000 clones listed, roughly 85% are singletons. The sequenced sample consisted of PBMCs. The receptors derive from a woman aged 18-29 years in good health and CMV-seronegative.

The rearrangement links TRBV12-1 to TRBJ2-1; the D call in the table, TRBD2, was not verified against the DNA. TRBV12-1 is noted as a pseudogene. The CDR3 runs 14 residues. The DNA for the CDR3 is TGTGCCAGCAGCTTGAGGGCAGAATACAATGAGCAGTTCTTC. This translates into CASSLRAEYNEQFF.

The rearrangement joins TRBV10-3 to TRBJ2-1; tentative D call: TRBD2 (5 bases). Germline CDR1 is ENHRY and CDR2 is SYGVKD. The CDR3 is made up of 17 amino acids. V lost 0 bases, J lost 3 bases, and 15 bases lay in between. CDR3 in amino acids: CAISESVRANYYNEQFF. Written as DNA, the CDR3 is TGTGCCATCAGTGAGTCTGTGCGGGCCAACTACTACAATGAGCAGTTCTTC.

The chain is built from TRBV28 and TRBJ2-7, with a weak D call TRBD1 (6 bases). V was shortened by 10 bases and J by 0 bases, with 13 bases between the two germline ends. Germline loops: CDR1 MDHEN, CDR2 SYDVKM. CDR3 length equals 13 residues. The CDR3 loop is CATYNRASYEQYF. CDR3 coding DNA: TGTGCCACCTACAACAGGGCCTCCTACGAGCAGTACTTC.

This clone was seen only a few times. The chain employs TRBV28 and TRBJ2-2, with D uncertain. Trimming removed 3 bases at V and 4 bases at J, with 12 bases between. Per the germline V gene, CDR1 is MDHEN and CDR2 is SYDVKM. The CDR3 contains 15 residues. The CDR3 DNA sequence: TGTGCCAGCAGTTTCAGGTTACCTTCCACCGGGGAGCTGTTTTTT. It translates to CASSFRLPSTGELFF.

The chain recombines TRBV6-6 with TRBJ1-5; weak D call: TRBD1 (6 bases). V dropped 8 bases and J dropped 11 bases, with 19 bases sitting between them. The germline V gene encodes CDR1 MNHNY and CDR2 SVGAGI (reference sequence). This CDR3 comprises 13 residues. The CDR3: CASSPDGGLTQHF. The CDR3 nucleotides read TGTGCCAGCTCTCCGGACGGGGGGCTGACCCAGCATTTT.

The rearrangement joins TRBV13 to TRBJ1-5; D possibly corresponds to TRBD1 (6 bases). This CDR3 has 15 residues. Per germline, CDR1 PRHDT and CDR2 FYEKMQ (reference sequence). V was pared by 5 bases and J by 0 bases, with 11 bases between. The DNA of the CDR3 is TGTGCCAGCAGCGCGCGACAGGTTAGCAATCAGCCCCAGCATTTT. This encodes CASSARQVSNQPQHF.

Here the CDR3 reads CASSQQGGTFF. For the CDR3, the DNA is TGTGCCAGCAGTCAACAGGGTGGCACGTTCTTC. V usage is TRBV27 and J usage is TRBJ2-1; D is perhaps TRBD1 (6 bases). Germline loops: CDR1 MNHEY, CDR2 SMNVEV (reference sequence). The germline V and J ends were trimmed by 5 bases and 15 bases, with 14 bases remaining between them. The CDR3 covers 11 residues.

The chain couples TRBV4-1 to TRBJ2-7, with 7 bases identical to TRBD2. The CDR3 is 17 amino acids. With 0 bases clipped from V and 3 bases from J, the junction kept 11 bases outside the gene matches. Germline V gene sequence: CDR1 MGHRA, CDR2 YSYEKL. The DNA for the CDR3 is TGCGCCAGCAGCCAAGATTTGGCTAGCGGTACAAACTACGAGCAGTACTTC. Amino acid sequence: CASSQDLASGTNYEQYF.